The rows below give T cell receptor beta chains drawn from one sample of a study of blood T cell repertoires in COVID-19. Produced via immunoSEQ multiplex PCR; TCRdb's table is partial and in-frame only. The table lists roughly 100,000 clones, about 88% of them singletons. The sample was peripheral blood. The receptors originated from a woman of 80 years or more with acute or convalescent COVID-19. The CDR3 runs from the conserved cysteine through the conserved F or W. The D gene is left open where the match is weak. Expanded clones are given a class, and other clones once, few, many or no size at all.

d_gene,abundance,j_gene,v_gene,CDR3aa,CDR3nt
NA,few,TRBJ2-7,TRBV19,CASSWSSWDEQYF,TGTGCCAGTAGTTGGTCTAGCTGGGACGAGCAGTACTTC
TRBD1,NA,TRBJ1-2,TRBV3-1/TRBV3-2,CASSQGSGQGHGYTF,TGTGCCAGCAGCCAAGGTTCGGGACAGGGGCATGGCTACACCTTC
TRBD1,once,TRBJ1-6,TRBV5-1,CASTGGTGSYNSPLHF,TGCGCCAGCACCGGGGGGACAGGGTCCTATAATTCACCCCTCCACTTT
TRBD1,NA,TRBJ2-5,TRBV10-2,CASSATGLETQYF,TGCGCCAGCAGTGCGACAGGGTTGGAGACCCAGTACTTC
TRBD1,once,TRBJ1-2,TRBV5-1,CASSLAQGNGYTF,TGCGCCAGCAGCTTGGCACAGGGGAACGGCTACACCTTC
TRBD2,NA,TRBJ2-7,TRBV5-1,CASSLAGGSSYEQYF,TGCGCCAGCAGCTTGGCGGGGGGAAGCTCCTACGAGCAGTACTTC
NA,NA,TRBJ2-5,TRBV18,CASSTGLQETQYF,TGTGCCAGCTCAACGGGACTGCAAGAGACCCAGTACTTC
NA,NA,TRBJ1-2,TRBV28,CASSSRESEVLVGYTF,TGTGCCAGCAGTTCCCGTGAGTCAGAGGTCCTCGTTGGCTACACCTTC
TRBD1,NA,TRBJ1-5,TRBV28,CASSATGASNQPQHF,TGTGCCAGCAGTGCTACAGGGGCAAGCAATCAGCCCCAGCATTTT
TRBD2,NA,TRBJ2-7,TRBV6-5,CASSKKAGPGYEQYF,TGTGCCAGCAGTAAAAAAGCGGGGCCAGGCTACGAGCAGTACTTC
TRBD1,NA,TRBJ2-5,TRBV19,CASSMGQYQETQYF,TGTGCCAGTAGTATGGGACAGTACCAAGAGACCCAGTACTTC
NA,NA,TRBJ1-2,TRBV6-5,CASSYGENYGYTF,TGTGCCAGCAGTTACGGGGAGAACTATGGCTACACCTTC
TRBD2,NA,TRBJ2-1,TRBV19,CASSRAGVYNEQFF,TGTGCCAGTAGTAGAGCGGGGGTGTACAATGAGCAGTTCTTC
TRBD1,NA,TRBJ1-2,TRBV6-2/TRBV6-3,CASSPRTGVNYGYTF,TGTGCCAGCAGTCCCCGGACAGGGGTGAACTATGGCTACACCTTC
TRBD1,NA,TRBJ2-1,TRBV2,CASAGDRHNEQFF,TGTGCCAGCGCCGGGGACAGACACAATGAGCAGTTCTTC
NA,NA,TRBJ2-7,TRBV13,CASSSLLDEQYF,TGTGCCAGCAGCTCCCTCCTCGACGAGCAGTACTTC
NA,NA,TRBJ1-6,TRBV6-2/TRBV6-3,CASSYGGRYNSPLHF,TGTGCCAGCAGTTACGGAGGGAGATATAATTCACCCCTCCACTTT
NA,NA,TRBJ1-1,TRBV12-3/TRBV12-4,CASSRSLAGAAFF,TGTGCCAGCAGTCGGTCCTTGGCGGGGGCAGCTTTCTTT
TRBD1,NA,TRBJ1-4,TRBV18,CASSPYPDRSGEKLFF,TGTGCCAGCTCACCATACCCGGACAGGTCCGGTGAAAAACTGTTTTTT
TRBD2,once,TRBJ2-3,TRBV20-1,CSASPPASGWDTQYF,TGCAGTGCTAGTCCCCCGGCTAGCGGATGGGATACGCAGTATTTT
NA,NA,TRBJ1-5,TRBV12-3/TRBV12-4,CASSFAGNQPQHF,TGTGCCAGCAGTTTTGCGGGCAATCAGCCCCAGCATTTT
TRBD1,NA,TRBJ2-7,TRBV19,CASRSDRVSYEQYF,TGTGCCAGTAGATCGGACAGGGTCTCCTACGAGCAGTACTTC
TRBD1,NA,TRBJ2-5,TRBV10-3,CAIRDRVRSQETQYF,TGTGCCATCAGGGACAGGGTGAGGAGTCAAGAGACCCAGTACTTC
NA,NA,TRBJ1-6,TRBV4-1,CASSQQEAYNSPLHF,TGCGCCAGCAGCCAACAGGAGGCTTATAATTCACCCCTCCACTTT
NA,NA,TRBJ2-1,TRBV25-1,CASSAAGSYNEQFF,TGTGCCAGCAGTGCGGCAGGCTCCTACAATGAGCAGTTCTTC
TRBD2,NA,TRBJ2-7,TRBV7-2,CASSPAGTSGFEQYF,TGTGCCAGCAGCCCAGCGGGGACTAGCGGCTTCGAGCAGTACTTC